The rows below give T cell receptor beta chains drawn from one sample of a study of blood T cell repertoires in COVID-19. Only in-frame clones appear in the TCRdb table, and some are missing; sequencing was by immunoSEQ multiplex PCR. This sample carries approximately 440,000 clones, around 90% of them seen once, and the ten largest clones take 0.6% to 0.7%. The sample taken for sequencing was PBMCs or T cells enriched from blood (not recorded which). All receptors come from a man between 18 and 35 years old who had recovered from COVID-19. Each CDR3 is given with its conserved first and last residue. The order of the fields is J gene, clone size, D gene, V gene, CDR3 DNA, CDR3 protein. D genes are given only for firm matches. Where a row states a size, it is once, few, many or the class of an expanded clone; other rows omit it.

TRBJ2-7,-,-,TRBV7-9,TGTGCCAGCAGCCCCGATAGCTCCTACGAGCAGTACTTC,CASSPDSSYEQYF
TRBJ2-2,-,TRBD1,TRBV28,TGTGCCAGCAACTACGACAGGGCGGGCACCGGGGAGCTGTTTTTT,CASNYDRAGTGELFF
TRBJ2-2,-,-,TRBV2,TGTGCCAGCAGTGGTCAGGGCCGTGCGGGGGAGCTGTTTTTT,CASSGQGRAGELFF
TRBJ2-1,-,-,TRBV11-2,TGTGCCAGCAGCTTACCAAAACTAGTAGTCGATGAGCAGTTCTTC,CASSLPKLVVDEQFF
TRBJ1-2,-,-,TRBV6-1,TGTGCCAGCAGTGAATTGCGGGGAAACTATGGCTACACCTTC,CASSELRGNYGYTF
TRBJ1-1,-,-,TRBV5-1,TGCGCCAGCAGCCCCGATGTAGGGGTCACTGAAGCTTTCTTT,CASSPDVGVTEAFF
TRBJ1-1,once,TRBD1,TRBV19,TGTGCCAGTAGTATAGAGCGGACAGGCGTCGTTGAAGCTTTCTTT,CASSIERTGVVEAFF
TRBJ1-5,-,-,TRBV4-1,TGCGCCAGCAGCCAGGGCAGCCCCCTAAATCAGCCCCAGCATTTT,CASSQGSPLNQPQHF
TRBJ2-7,-,TRBD1,TRBV9,TGTGCCAGCAGCCACCCCCGGGACAGGGTAGGGGGTCGCGCCTACGAGCAGTACTTC,CASSHPRDRVGGRAYEQYF
TRBJ2-5,-,-,TRBV6-1,TGTGCCAGCAGTGAATGGGACTCTGGCGGAGAGACCCAGTACTTC,CASSEWDSGGETQYF
TRBJ1-1,-,-,TRBV3-1/TRBV3-2,TGTGCCAGCAGCCAAGTTGGGACATACACTGAAGCTTTCTTT,CASSQVGTYTEAFF
TRBJ1-1,-,-,TRBV2,TGTGCCAGCAGTGAATATGGGGGGGCTACTGAAGCTTTCTTT,CASSEYGGATEAFF
TRBJ1-1,-,-,TRBV19,TGTGCCAGTAGCCCGACAGTGTCCGCTAACACTGAAGCTTTCTTT,CASSPTVSANTEAFF
TRBJ2-1,-,-,TRBV13,TGTGCCAGCAGACAGCAGGGCGGTGAGCAGTTCTTC,CASRQQGGEQFF
TRBJ1-2,-,-,TRBV28,TGTGCCAGCAGCCCGGTTGGGCCGTATGGCTACACCTTC,CASSPVGPYGYTF
TRBJ1-2,-,TRBD1,TRBV5-1,TGCGCCAGCAGCTCCGGGACAGGGGGGCTTGAGGGCTACACCTTC,CASSSGTGGLEGYTF
TRBJ2-7,-,TRBD2,TRBV5-4,TGTGCCAGCAGCGGGCTAGCGGGGACCTACGAGCAGTACTTC,CASSGLAGTYEQYF
TRBJ1-3,-,-,TRBV12-3/TRBV12-4,TGTGCCAGCACCCAGAATTCTGGAAACACCATATATTTT,CASTQNSGNTIYF
TRBJ1-4,few,TRBD1,TRBV18,TGTGCCAGCTCACTCGGGACAGCGAATGAAAAACTGTTTTTT,CASSLGTANEKLFF
TRBJ1-3,-,-,TRBV29-1,TGCAGCGCTTCCACTGGAAACACCATATATTTT,CSASTGNTIYF
TRBJ2-7,-,TRBD2,TRBV5-1,TGCGCCAGCACCCCCGCGGGGGGTAGCTACGAGCAGTACTTC,CASTPAGGSYEQYF
TRBJ1-1,-,TRBD1,TRBV2,TGTGCCAGCAGCCCCGGGACAGGGGTGGGAGAAGCTTTCTTT,CASSPGTGVGEAFF
TRBJ1-5,-,TRBD1,TRBV6-1,TGTGCCAGCAGTGGGTCGGGACAGGGCCGCGGTCAGCCCCAGCATTTT,CASSGSGQGRGQPQHF
TRBJ1-4,once,-,TRBV9,TGTGCCAGCAGCGTAGAACCACAGCTTAATAATGAAAAACTGTTTTTT,CASSVEPQLNNEKLFF